This is a list of T cell receptor beta chains from one sample in a study of shared clonotypes between healthy human individuals. Profiling relied on immunoSEQ multiplex PCR, and the TCRdb table lists in-frame clones only, not all of them. Among about 490,000 clones listed, 60% to 80% were seen once. Sequenced: PBMCs. Receptors were obtained from a woman aged 40 to 49 in good health. Some clones in this sample may be carry-over from other donors' samples. The CDR3 runs from the conserved cysteine through the conserved F or W. The D gene is left open where the match is weak.

j_call cdr3_length d_call v_call cdr3_aa
TRBJ2-1 15 NA TRBV18 CASSPDYSSYNEQFF
TRBJ2-2 15 TRBD2 TRBV18 CASSLAGEATGELFF
TRBJ2-7 17 NA TRBV7-2 CASSSSLDTNMIYEQYF
TRBJ1-2 12 NA TRBV19 CASTSGAHGYTF
TRBJ1-5 14 NA TRBV28 CASSPRQTLKAQHF
TRBJ1-1 14 TRBD1 TRBV6-5 CASSLRQGGTEAFF
TRBJ1-1 15 TRBD1 TRBV30 CAWSVPDRGRAEAFF
TRBJ2-2 23 NA TRBV6-7 CASSYSLPLGRLYRSANTGELFF
TRBJ1-2 14 NA TRBV5-5 CASSLGLGDYGYTF
TRBJ2-1 15 NA TRBV28 CASSLKLVHGNEQFF
TRBJ1-1 17 TRBD1 TRBV18 CASSPPVGQLFNTEAFF
TRBJ2-4 17 TRBD2 TRBV19 CAFPGTSGPKNKNIQYF
TRBJ2-7 14 TRBD1 TRBV27 CASSPAGGLYEQYF